This T cell receptor beta chain was observed in a study of blood T cells in healthy people across ages. The germline gives CDR1 SGHVS, CDR2 FQNEAQ. Trimming took 5 bases from V and 5 from J, leaving 18 bases between them. This CDR3 has 15 residues. Sample-barcoded 5' priming and a J-beta primer mix drove a second PCR of roughly 6 to 12 cycles. Each CDR3 protein gets one entry after TCRdb re-called the 5' RACE reads with MiXCR. The table includes about 1,400,000 distinct CDR3 sequences, around 59% detected once. The clonotype comes from a man younger than 35 in good health. The rearrangement links TRBV7-8 to TRBJ1-2; TRBD1 is a possible D gene (6 bases). Sequencing was performed on blood. In nucleotides, the CDR3 is TGTGCCAGCAGCCGGGGGGCTAGCCCCATATATGGCTACACCTTC. It specifies CASSRGASPIYGYTF.